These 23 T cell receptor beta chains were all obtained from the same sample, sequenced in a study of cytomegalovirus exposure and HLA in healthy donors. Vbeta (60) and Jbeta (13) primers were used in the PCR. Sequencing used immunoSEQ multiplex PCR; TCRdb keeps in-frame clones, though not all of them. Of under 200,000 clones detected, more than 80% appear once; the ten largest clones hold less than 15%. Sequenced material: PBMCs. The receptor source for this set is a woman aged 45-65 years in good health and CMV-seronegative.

The CDR3 DNA is TGTGCCAGCAGCTTGATGCTCAGGGGGGACTACGAGCAGTACTTC. It translates to CASSLMLRGDYEQYF. This chain connects TRBV5-6 to TRBJ2-7; tentative D call: TRBD1 (7 bases). The CDR3 runs 15 residues. Trimming removed 1 base at V and 3 bases at J, with 14 bases between. Per germline, CDR1 SGHDT and CDR2 YYEEEE. The whole variable domain, remainder taken from reference TRBV5-6 and TRBJ2-7, is DAGVTQSPTHLIKTRGQQVTLRCSPKSGHDTVSWYQQALGQGPQFIFQYYEEEERQRGNFPDRFSGHQFPNYSSELNVNALLLGDSALYLCASSLMLRGDYEQYFGPGTRLTVT.

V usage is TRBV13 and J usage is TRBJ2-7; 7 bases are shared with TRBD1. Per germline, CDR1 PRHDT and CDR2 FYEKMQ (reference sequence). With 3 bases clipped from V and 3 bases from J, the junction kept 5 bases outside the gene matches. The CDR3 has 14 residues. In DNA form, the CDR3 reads TGTGCCAGCAGCTTCGGGACAGACTACTACGAGCAGTACTTC. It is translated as CASSFGTDYYEQYF.

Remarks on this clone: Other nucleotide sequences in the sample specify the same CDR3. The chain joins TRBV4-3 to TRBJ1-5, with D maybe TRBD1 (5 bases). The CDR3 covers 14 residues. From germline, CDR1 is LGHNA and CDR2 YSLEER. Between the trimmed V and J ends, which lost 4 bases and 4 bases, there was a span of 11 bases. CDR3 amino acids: CASSPFQGNQPQHF. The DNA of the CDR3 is TGCGCCAGCAGCCCTTTTCAGGGAAATCAGCCCCAGCATTTT.

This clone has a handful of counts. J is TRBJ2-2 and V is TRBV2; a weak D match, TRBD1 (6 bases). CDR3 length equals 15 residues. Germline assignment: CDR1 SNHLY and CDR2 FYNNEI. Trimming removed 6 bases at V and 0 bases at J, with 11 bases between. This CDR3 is CASRAGTTNTGELFF. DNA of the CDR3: TGTGCCAGCAGAGCCGGGACAACGAACACCGGGGAGCTGTTTTTT.

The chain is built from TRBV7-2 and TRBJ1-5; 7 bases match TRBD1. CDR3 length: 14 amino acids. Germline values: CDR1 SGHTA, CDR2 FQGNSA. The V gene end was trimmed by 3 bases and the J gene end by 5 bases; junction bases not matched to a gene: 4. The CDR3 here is CASSLGQHYQPQHF. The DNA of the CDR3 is TGTGCCAGCAGCTTGGGACAGCACTATCAGCCCCAGCATTTT.

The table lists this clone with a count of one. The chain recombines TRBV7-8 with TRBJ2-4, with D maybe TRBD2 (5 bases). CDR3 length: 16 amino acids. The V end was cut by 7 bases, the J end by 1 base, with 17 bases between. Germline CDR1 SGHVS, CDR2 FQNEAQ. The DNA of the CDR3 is TGTGCCAGCATTCCAGAGGCCGGGGTGGCCAAAAACATTCAGTACTTC. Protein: CASIPEAGVAKNIQYF. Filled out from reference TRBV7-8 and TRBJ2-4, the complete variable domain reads GAGVSQSPRYKVAKRGQDVALRCDPISGHVSLFWYQQALGQGPEFLTYFQNEAQLDKSGLPSDRFFAERPEGSVSTLKIQRTQQEDSAVYLCASIPEAGVAKNIQYFGAGTRLSVL.

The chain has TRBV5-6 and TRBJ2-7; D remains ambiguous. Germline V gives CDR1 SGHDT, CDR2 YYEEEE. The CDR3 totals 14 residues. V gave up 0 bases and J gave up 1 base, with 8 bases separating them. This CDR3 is CASSLGRRSYEQYF. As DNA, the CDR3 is TGTGCCAGCAGCTTGGGCCGCAGGTCCTACGAGCAGTACTTC. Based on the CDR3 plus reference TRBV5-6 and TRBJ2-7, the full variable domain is DAGVTQSPTHLIKTRGQQVTLRCSPKSGHDTVSWYQQALGQGPQFIFQYYEEEERQRGNFPDRFSGHQFPNYSSELNVNALLLGDSALYLCASSLGRRSYEQYFGPGTRLTVT.

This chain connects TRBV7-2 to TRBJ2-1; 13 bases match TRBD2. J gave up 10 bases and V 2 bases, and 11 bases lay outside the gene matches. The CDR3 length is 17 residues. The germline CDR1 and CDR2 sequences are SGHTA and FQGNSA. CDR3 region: CASSLRGPTSGGTEQFF. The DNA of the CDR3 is TGTGCCAGCAGCTTACGGGGCCCGACTAGCGGGGGGACCGAGCAGTTCTTC.

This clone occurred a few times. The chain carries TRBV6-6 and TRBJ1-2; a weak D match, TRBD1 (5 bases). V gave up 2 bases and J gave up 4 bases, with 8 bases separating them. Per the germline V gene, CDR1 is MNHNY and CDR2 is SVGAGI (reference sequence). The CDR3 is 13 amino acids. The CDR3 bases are TGTGCCAGCAGTTACCTGGACATCTATGGCTACACCTTC. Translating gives CASSYLDIYGYTF.

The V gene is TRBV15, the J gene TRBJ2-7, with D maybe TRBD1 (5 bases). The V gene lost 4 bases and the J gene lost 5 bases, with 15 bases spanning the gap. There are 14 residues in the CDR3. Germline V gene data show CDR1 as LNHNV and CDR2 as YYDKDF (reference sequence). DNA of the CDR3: TGTGCCACCAGCACCGCCCGGGCAGGGAACGAGCAGTACTTC. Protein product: CATSTARAGNEQYF.

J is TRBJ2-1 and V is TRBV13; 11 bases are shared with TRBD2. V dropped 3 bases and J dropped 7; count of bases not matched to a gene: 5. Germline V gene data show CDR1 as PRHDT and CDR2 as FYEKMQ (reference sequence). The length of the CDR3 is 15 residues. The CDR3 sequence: CASSLIAGGSNEQFF. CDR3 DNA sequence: TGTGCCAGCAGCTTGATAGCGGGAGGGTCAAATGAGCAGTTCTTC. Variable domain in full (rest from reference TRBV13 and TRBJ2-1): AAGVIQSPRHLIKEKRETATLKCYPIPRHDTVYWYQQGPGQDPQFLISFYEKMQSDKGSIPDRFSAQQFSDYHSELNMSSLELGDSALYFCASSLIAGGSNEQFFGPGTRLTVL.

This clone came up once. This CDR3 is CASSETQTDTQYF. The DNA for the CDR3 is TGTGCCAGCAGTGAAACACAAACAGATACGCAGTATTTT. The chain is built from TRBV2 and TRBJ2-3, with unresolved D. Trimming shortened V by 2 bases and J by 3 bases, and 6 bases separated the two germline ends. Germline loops: CDR1 SNHLY, CDR2 FYNNEI. The CDR3 length is 13 residues.

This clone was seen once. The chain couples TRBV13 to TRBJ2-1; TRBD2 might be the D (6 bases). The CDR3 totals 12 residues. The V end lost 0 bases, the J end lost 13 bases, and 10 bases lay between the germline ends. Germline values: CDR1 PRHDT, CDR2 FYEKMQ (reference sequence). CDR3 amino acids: CASSLGRREQFF. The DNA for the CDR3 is TGTGCCAGCAGCTTAGGCCGGAGGGAACAGTTCTTC.

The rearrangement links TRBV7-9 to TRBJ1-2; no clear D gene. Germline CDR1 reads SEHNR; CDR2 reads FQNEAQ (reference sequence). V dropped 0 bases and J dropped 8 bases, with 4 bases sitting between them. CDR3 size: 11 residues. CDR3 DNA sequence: TGTGCCAGCAGCTTAGCCAGGGGCTACACCTTC. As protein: CASSLARGYTF.

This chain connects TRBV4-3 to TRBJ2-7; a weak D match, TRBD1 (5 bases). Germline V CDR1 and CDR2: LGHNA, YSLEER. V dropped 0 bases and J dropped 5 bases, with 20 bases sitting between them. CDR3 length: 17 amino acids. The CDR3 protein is CASSQDRASGPCHEQYF. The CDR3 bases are TGCGCCAGCAGCCAAGACAGGGCGTCCGGACCATGCCACGAGCAGTACTTC.

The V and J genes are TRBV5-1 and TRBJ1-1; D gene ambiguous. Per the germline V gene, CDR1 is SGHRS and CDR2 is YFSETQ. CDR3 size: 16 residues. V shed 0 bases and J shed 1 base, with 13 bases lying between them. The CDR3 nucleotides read TGCGCCAGCAGCTTGGGAGCGGGCAGAGAGAACACTGAAGCTTTCTTT. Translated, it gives CASSLGAGRENTEAFF.

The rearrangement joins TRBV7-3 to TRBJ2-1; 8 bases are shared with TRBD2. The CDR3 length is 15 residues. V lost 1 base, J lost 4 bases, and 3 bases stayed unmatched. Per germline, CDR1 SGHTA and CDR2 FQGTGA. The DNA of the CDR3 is TGTGCCAGCAGCTTAAAAAGCGGGGGATACAATGAGCAGTTCTTC. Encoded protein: CASSLKSGGYNEQFF.

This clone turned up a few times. CDR3 region: CASAQIFNEKLFF. Here the CDR3 DNA reads TGTGCCAGCGCACAGATATTTAATGAAAAACTGTTTTTT. The V gene is TRBV6-6, the J gene TRBJ1-4; D unclear. CDR1 MNHNY and CDR2 SVGAGI come from the germline V gene (reference sequence). The CDR3 is made up of 13 amino acids. V was cut by 8 bases and J by 4 bases, with 11 bases left in between.

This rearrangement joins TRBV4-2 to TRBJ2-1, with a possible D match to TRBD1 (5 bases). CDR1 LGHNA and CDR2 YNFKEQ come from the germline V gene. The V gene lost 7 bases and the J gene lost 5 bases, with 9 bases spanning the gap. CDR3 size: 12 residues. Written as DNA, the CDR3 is TGTGCCAGCAAGACAGAAGACAATGAGCAGTTCTTC. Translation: CASKTEDNEQFF.

The CDR3 bases are TGTGCCATCAGTGGACCTCGCCTAGCTGGGTCTGAGCAGTTCTTC. This translates into CAISGPRLAGSEQFF. The chain recombines TRBV10-3 with TRBJ2-1; D possibly corresponds to TRBD2 (5 bases). V gave up 4 bases and J gave up 9 bases, with 19 bases separating them. Germline CDR1 and CDR2: ENHRY and SYGVKD. The CDR3 runs to 15 residues.

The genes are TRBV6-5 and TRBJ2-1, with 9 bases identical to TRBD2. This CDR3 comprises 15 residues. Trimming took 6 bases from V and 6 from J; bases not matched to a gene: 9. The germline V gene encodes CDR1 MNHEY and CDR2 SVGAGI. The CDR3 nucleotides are TGTGCCAGCAGCCGAAGCGGGAGGCGCCCCAATGAGCAGTTCTTC. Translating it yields CASSRSGRRPNEQFF.

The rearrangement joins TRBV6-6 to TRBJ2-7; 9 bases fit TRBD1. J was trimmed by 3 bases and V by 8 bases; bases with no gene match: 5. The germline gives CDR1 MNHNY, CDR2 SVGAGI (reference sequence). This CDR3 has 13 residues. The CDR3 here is CASGGQGYYEQYF. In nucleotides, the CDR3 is TGTGCCAGCGGGGGACAGGGATACTACGAGCAGTACTTC.

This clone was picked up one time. CDR3 region: CASSVNSRTGGNEKLFF. CDR3 nucleotides: TGTGCCAGCAGCGTAAATTCTCGGACAGGGGGGAATGAAAAACTGTTTTTT. The chain couples TRBV9 to TRBJ1-4; 10 bases are shared with TRBD1. With V trimmed by 1 base and J by 5 bases, 8 bases remained unmatched. The CDR3 spans 17 residues. Germline V gene data show CDR1 as SGDLS and CDR2 as YYNGEE.